Below, one TCR beta chain is given with its context. This entry is derived from a study of blood T cell repertoires in COVID-19. Study-wide background: Spain, Italy and the United States supplied samples that represented acute and convalescent COVID-19.

Method: immunoSEQ multiplex PCR; TCRdb's copy keeps in-frame clones and lacks some. The table shows 400,000 to 450,000 clones, with about 91% occurring only once. Followed longitudinally, the Seattle patients had been enrolled during active infection. The specimen was peripheral blood. This TCR came from a woman aged 45-65 years with COVID-19, enrolled during active disease.

The chain's CDR3 is CASSQDLGLRGRNQPQHF. Here the CDR3 DNA reads TGCGCCAGCAGCCAAGATTTGGGTTTGCGGGGACGCAATCAGCCCCAGCATTTT. The J gene is TRBJ1-5, the V gene TRBV4-1, with D tentatively TRBD1 (5 bases). This CDR3 has 18 amino acids. Germline CDR1 reads MGHRA; CDR2 reads YSYEKL. V was pared by 0 bases and J by 2 bases, with 17 bases between.